This entry concerns a single TCR beta chain. What it binds is unknown. CDR1 and CDR2 from the germline V gene are SNHLY and FYNNEI. CDR3 length: 13 amino acids. The V end was cut by 6 bases, the J end by 3 bases, with 10 bases between. The data stem from a study of T cell responses to AZD1222 COVID-19 vaccine. Study-level points and caveats: Recipients of AZD1222 seropositive at baseline numbered only 5 or 6. The study found Spike-specific TCR breadth and depth rose after two AZD1222 doses.

The data were produced by immunoSEQ multiplex PCR, yet TCRdb's version contains in-frame clones alone and is incomplete. The table lists 95,000 to 150,000 clones, 80% to 90% of them singletons, with under 3.5% in the top ten. The sequence was obtained from an adult in good health. This chain uses TRBV2 with TRBJ2-3, with a weak D call TRBD1 (6 bases). The starting material was peripheral blood, obtained on day 0 of AZD1222 vaccination. The CDR3: CASSRGWTDTQYF. The CDR3 bases are TGTGCCAGCAGCAGGGGTTGGACAGATACGCAGTATTTT.